What follows are 27 T cell receptor beta chains derived from one specimen sequenced in a study of patients and donors after allogeneic stem cell transplantation. TCRdb independently ran MiXCR on the RT-PCR reads; one entry per CDR3 protein. The sample carries about 960,000 distinct CDR3 sequences, roughly 17% recorded once. Sequenced: blood, either unsorted or a sorted T cell fraction (not recorded which). The receptors here all came from a human donor who was either an allogeneic HSCT recipient or a stem cell or donor lymphocyte infusion donor (not recorded which). It is not recorded whose cells these are; they may come from a transplant donor.

V usage is TRBV27 and J usage is TRBJ1-5, with D hard to call. The CDR3 covers 14 residues. The germline gives CDR1 MNHEY, CDR2 SMNVEV (reference sequence). Trimming took 6 bases from V and 2 from J, leaving 11 bases between them. This CDR3 is CASRNPRGNQPQHF. The CDR3 DNA reads as TGTGCCAGCAGGAACCCCCGCGGCAATCAGCCCCAGCATTTT.

In this sample, this clonotype turned up many times. The CDR3 sequence is CAISYSGGENNEQFF. For the CDR3, the DNA is TGTGCCATCAGTTATAGCGGGGGAGAGAACAATGAGCAGTTCTTC. The chain links TRBV10-3 to TRBJ2-1, with 9 positions matching TRBD2. The CDR3 totals 15 residues. The V gene end was trimmed by 5 bases and the J gene end by 5 bases; junction bases not matched to a gene: 7. Per germline, CDR1 ENHRY and CDR2 SYGVKD.

V is TRBV14 and J is TRBJ2-6, with 7 bases matching TRBD1. There are 17 residues in the CDR3. V was clipped by 3 bases and J by 0 bases; unmatched bases: 5. Germline values: CDR1 SGHDN, CDR2 FVKESK. CDR3 sequence: CASSQGTVSSGANVLTF. CDR3 coding DNA: TGTGCCAGCAGCCAGGGGACAGTAAGCTCTGGGGCCAACGTCCTGACTTTC.

This clonotype was seen a handful of times. The chain has TRBV7-3 and TRBJ2-7, with TRBD2 identical over 10 bases. The germline gives CDR1 SGHTA, CDR2 FQGTGA. The V segment lost 4 bases and the J segment 6 bases; nucleotides outside the gene matches: 6. The CDR3 is 14 amino acids. The CDR3 loop reads CASSSLAGEGEQYF. The CDR3 coding sequence is TGTGCCAGCAGCTCCCTAGCGGGAGAGGGCGAGCAGTACTTC.

This clonotype occurred a few times. The V call is TRBV4-1, the J call TRBJ2-5; D possibly matches TRBD1 or TRBD2 (5 bases each). Looked up from germline, CDR1 is MGHRA and CDR2 is YSYEKL. V gave up 8 bases and J gave up 1 base, with 17 bases separating them. CDR3 length: 15 residues. DNA for the CDR3: TGCGCCAGCGGTGGGGGAGTGAAGGCCCAAGAGACCCAGTACTTC. Amino acid sequence: CASGGGVKAQETQYF.

This clonotype was observed a handful of times. J is TRBJ1-5 and V is TRBV12-3 or TRBV12-4; D ambiguous. The CDR3 spans 16 residues. V lost 6 bases and J 0 bases, leaving 15 bases between the germline ends. The DNA for the CDR3 is TGTGCCAGCAGCACACAAGGATGGCCTAGCAATCAGCCCCAGCATTTT. Translating gives CASSTQGWPSNQPQHF.

The chain links TRBV18 to TRBJ2-1; D may be TRBD1 or TRBD2 (5 bases each). V shed 1 base and J shed 4 bases, with 11 bases lying between them. CDR1 and CDR2 from the germline V gene are KGHSH and LQKENI. The CDR3 length is 15 residues. The CDR3 bases are TGTGCCAGCTCACCACGAGGGGCCAGATACAATGAGCAGTTCTTC. Translating it yields CASSPRGARYNEQFF.

This clonotype was detected a few times. This rearrangement joins TRBV5-5 to TRBJ1-5; 8 bases align to TRBD1. Germline CDR1 and CDR2: SGHKS and YYEKEE (reference sequence). This CDR3 comprises 15 residues. The junction had 7 bases not matched to a gene; V was cut back by 2 bases and J by 6 bases. This chain's CDR3 is CASSLTQGVGQPQHF. The CDR3 nucleotides read TGTGCCAGCAGCTTAACACAGGGGGTTGGTCAGCCCCAGCATTTT.

The chain links TRBV12-3 or TRBV12-4 to TRBJ2-3; 9 positions match TRBD2. J gave up 1 base and V 5 bases, and 10 bases lay outside the gene matches. This CDR3 has 17 residues. This chain's CDR3 is CASSRRERTSGTDTQYF. CDR3 sequence (DNA): TGTGCCAGCAGTCGGCGGGAACGGACTAGCGGCACAGATACGCAGTATTTT.

The V and J genes are TRBV14 and TRBJ2-7; 9 positions agree with TRBD1. Unmatched junction bases numbered 3, after V lost 2 bases and J lost 1 base. There are 15 residues in the CDR3. The germline V gene encodes CDR1 SGHDN and CDR2 FVKESK. The CDR3 is CASSQHGTGSYEQYF. CDR3 DNA sequence: TGTGCCAGCAGCCAACACGGGACAGGGTCCTACGAGCAGTACTTC.

This clonotype has a count of ten or more. The chain links TRBV11-2 to TRBJ2-5; possible D gene TRBD1, 6 bases. The CDR3 consists of 14 residues. CDR1 is SGHAT and CDR2 is FQNNGV in the germline V gene. Trimming removed 0 bases from V and 5 bases from J, with 10 bases in between. The CDR3 protein is CASSLDRGPETQYF. CDR3 nucleotides: TGTGCCAGCAGCTTAGACAGGGGACCGGAGACCCAGTACTTC.

Ten or more counts support this clonotype. The CDR3 here is CASSQEFQFGGTEAFF. The CDR3 nucleotides read TGCGCCAGCAGCCAAGAGTTCCAGTTCGGGGGGACTGAAGCTTTCTTT. This chain uses TRBV4-1 with TRBJ1-1; TRBD1 might be the D (5 bases). This CDR3 spans 16 amino acids. Trimming left V 0 bases short and J 5 bases short, with 16 bases between. Germline V CDR1 and CDR2: MGHRA, YSYEKL.

This clonotype turned up a few times. The rearrangement joins TRBV25-1 to TRBJ2-4; 11 nucleotides line up with TRBD1. CDR3 length: 16 amino acids. Germline CDR1 and CDR2: MGHDK and SYGVNS. Trimming took 4 bases from V and 1 from J; bases not matched to a gene: 3. CDR3 coding DNA: TGTGCCAGCAGTGGCGGACAGGGGGCTGCCAAAAACATTCAGTACTTC. This codes for CASSGGQGAAKNIQYF.

A few counts support this clonotype. Germline and junction disagree at one end, which may indicate a read error. The rearrangement links TRBV6-2 or TRBV6-3 to TRBJ2-7; D is uncertain. The germline V gene encodes CDR1 MNHEY and CDR2 SVGEGT. The CDR3 is 13 residues long. CDR3 in DNA: TGTGCTAGCAGTTACCGGCTGTCCTACGAGCAGTACTTC. Translated: CASSYRLSYEQYF.

The V call is TRBV7-6, the J call TRBJ1-1; D is perhaps TRBD1 (5 bases). Trimming stripped 1 base from V and 1 base from J, with 10 bases between. Germline V gene data show CDR1 as SGHVS and CDR2 as FNYEAQ. The CDR3 loop spans 15 amino acids. The CDR3 DNA sequence: TGTGCCAGCAGCTTAGGGTCGGGACCGAACACTGAAGCTTTCTTT. Its protein product is CASSLGSGPNTEAFF.

This chain links TRBV5-1 with TRBJ1-2; possible D gene TRBD1, 6 bases. Trimming stripped 0 bases from V and 6 bases from J, with 12 bases between. The CDR3 has 14 residues. CDR1 and CDR2 (germline): SGHRS, YFSETQ. In nucleotides, the CDR3 is TGCGCCAGCAGCTTGGTACAGGGCCACGATGGCTACACCTTC. It codes for CASSLVQGHDGYTF.

This clonotype was found a few times. The chain has TRBV27 and TRBJ2-1; 7 nucleotides match TRBD2. Germline CDR1 MNHEY, CDR2 SMNVEV (reference sequence). CDR3 length: 15 residues. J gave up 5 bases and V 2 bases, and 6 bases lay outside the gene matches. The CDR3 reads CASSLQGAGDNEQFF. Here the CDR3 DNA reads TGTGCCAGCAGTTTACAAGGGGCGGGGGACAATGAGCAGTTCTTC.

This clonotype was recorded a few times. Here the CDR3 reads CASSGTGDSHQPQHF. As DNA, the CDR3 is TGTGCCAGCAGCGGGACAGGGGATTCTCATCAGCCCCAGCATTTT. The rearrangement links TRBV9 to TRBJ1-5; 9 bases fit TRBD1. Trimming at V came to 3 bases and at J to 5 bases, leaving 6 bases not matched to a gene. CDR1 is SGDLS and CDR2 is YYNGEE in the germline V gene. The CDR3 loop spans 15 amino acids.

The chain recombines TRBV6-1 with TRBJ1-2; TRBD1 aligns across 9 bases. Germline V gene lookup returns CDR1 MNHNS and CDR2 SASEGT. The CDR3 has 14 residues. J lost 4 bases, V lost 5 bases, and 5 bases had no gene match. Here the CDR3 reads CASSRAGQGYGYTF. The CDR3 DNA reads as TGTGCCAGCAGTAGGGCGGGACAGGGCTATGGCTACACCTTC.

V gene TRBV25-1 combines with J gene TRBJ2-2; D possibly corresponds to TRBD2 (7 bases). Germline V gene sequence: CDR1 MGHDK, CDR2 SYGVNS. The CDR3 loop spans 16 amino acids. V lost 4 bases and J lost 3, with 15 bases in between. The CDR3 here is CASSGTGGPDTGELFF. CDR3 sequence (DNA): TGTGCCAGCAGTGGCACGGGGGGCCCGGACACCGGGGAGCTGTTTTTT.

The chain uses TRBV7-9 and TRBJ2-2; D unclear. Trimming pared 5 bases from V and 3 bases from J, leaving 10 bases between. The germline V gene has CDR1 SEHNR and CDR2 FQNEAQ (reference sequence). This CDR3 region has 14 residues. The chain's CDR3 is CASSHLRDTGELFF. CDR3 DNA: TGTGCCAGCAGCCATCTACGGGACACCGGGGAGCTGTTTTTT.

The chain carries TRBV24-1 and TRBJ2-2, with TRBD1 as a possible D gene (7 bases). Trimming stripped 4 bases from V and 2 bases from J, with 13 bases between. Germline V gene sequence: CDR1 KGHDR, CDR2 SFDVKD. The CDR3 has 16 amino acids. The CDR3 DNA is TGTGCCACCAGTGACGCGGGACAGAGAAACACCGGGGAGCTGTTTTTT. Translating it yields CATSDAGQRNTGELFF.

The chain combines TRBV27 with TRBJ2-1; D is ambiguous. Germline V gene sequence: CDR1 MNHEY, CDR2 SMNVEV (reference sequence). V gave up 6 bases and J gave up 4 bases, with 10 bases separating them. This CDR3 is 13 amino acids long. Written as DNA, the CDR3 is TGTGCCAGCAGGGGAACTGGTTACAATGAGCAGTTCTTC. It translates to CASRGTGYNEQFF.

This clonotype was counted a few times. The chain uses TRBV20-1 and TRBJ2-2; 9 nucleotides agree with TRBD1. The trim removed 7 bases at V and 7 bases at J, leaving 10 bases unmatched. CDR3 length: 14 amino acids. Per germline, CDR1 DFQATT and CDR2 SNEGSKA (reference sequence). CDR3 DNA: TGCAGTGTCAGGACACAGGGGGCGGTCGGGGAGCTGTTTTTT. This encodes CSVRTQGAVGELFF.

The chain uses TRBV24-1 and TRBJ1-1; D is possibly TRBD1 (5 bases). The CDR3 length is 14 residues. Trimming removed 7 bases from V and 4 bases from J, with 15 bases in between. In germline, CDR1 is KGHDR, CDR2 SFDVKD. CDR3 sequence reads: CATRLTGSSTEAFF. The CDR3 nucleotides read TGTGCCACCAGATTAACAGGTAGTAGCACTGAAGCTTTCTTT.

J is TRBJ2-1 and V is TRBV11-1, with a tentative D call TRBD2 (7 bases). The V and J ends lost 5 bases and 5 bases respectively, with 16 bases between them. The CDR3 totals 15 residues. CDR1 and CDR2 from the germline V gene are SGHAT and FQDESV (reference sequence). CDR3 DNA: TGTGCCAGCAGCCAATTCGCGGGGGCCAACAATGAGCAGTTCTTC. Translated, it gives CASSQFAGANNEQFF.

The chain combines TRBV4-3 with TRBJ2-2, with 7 nucleotides matching TRBD2. J gave up 1 base and V 0 bases, and 5 bases lay outside the gene matches. There are 17 residues in the CDR3. Germline values: CDR1 LGHNA, CDR2 YSLEER. This CDR3 reads CASSQDSPSGNTGELFF. CDR3 sequence (DNA): TGCGCCAGCAGCCAAGATAGCCCTAGCGGGAACACCGGGGAGCTGTTTTTT.